One and the same sample provided the 28 T cell receptor beta chains below, sequenced in a study of early T cells in non-severe SARS-CoV-2 infection. TCRdb itself ran the 5' RACE reads through MiXCR, one entry per CDR3 protein. The sample has just under 65,000 distinct CDR3 sequences; approximately 5.9% are singletons. The sequenced sample was whole blood, obtained at baseline. The receptor set was obtained from an adult who was a healthcare worker with PCR-confirmed SARS-CoV-2 infection or an uninfected control (not recorded which).

The chain is built from TRBV10-3 and TRBJ1-3; weak D call: TRBD1 (5 bases). The CDR3 runs to 17 residues. Between the trimmed V and J ends, which lost 1 base and 0 bases, there was a span of 13 bases. In germline, CDR1 is ENHRY, CDR2 SYGVKD. CDR3 in amino acids: CAISELSRQLSGNTIYF. CDR3 DNA: TGTGCCATCAGTGAGTTAAGCAGACAGCTCTCTGGAAACACCATATATTTT.

This clonotype showed up just a few times. CDR3 residues: CASSESSYEQYF. The DNA of the CDR3 is TGCGCCAGCAGTGAATCCTCCTACGAGCAGTACTTC. The chain is built from TRBV10-2 and TRBJ2-7; D remains unclear. In germline, CDR1 is WSHSY, CDR2 SAAADI. The CDR3 consists of 12 residues. V dropped 3 bases and J dropped 0 bases, with 3 bases sitting between them.

There are a few counts of this clonotype. The V and J genes are TRBV4-3 and TRBJ1-1, with 7 nucleotides matching TRBD1. The V gene's germline CDR1 is LGHNA and CDR2 YSLEER. V was clipped by 4 bases and J by 1 base; unmatched bases: 6. The CDR3 totals 15 residues. CDR3 coding DNA: TGCGCCAGCAGCCGGAACAGACAGGGGAACACTGAAGCTTTCTTT. Amino acids: CASSRNRQGNTEAFF.

In this sample, this clonotype turned up many times. The genes are TRBV28 and TRBJ1-2, with 7 bases aligning to TRBD1. CDR1 is MDHEN and CDR2 is SYDVKM in the germline V gene. The junction had 10 bases not matched to a gene; V was cut back by 6 bases and J by 6 bases. The CDR3 totals 14 residues. This chain's CDR3 is CASRQDRVPDGYTF. DNA for the CDR3: TGTGCCAGCAGACAAGACAGGGTTCCTGATGGCTACACCTTC.

This clonotype has ten or more counts. The chain couples TRBV27 to TRBJ2-3, with 8 bases fitting TRBD1. With V trimmed by 6 bases and J by 6 bases, 11 bases remained unmatched. This CDR3 is 15 amino acids long. Germline CDR1 MNHEY, CDR2 SMNVEV (reference sequence). The CDR3 coding sequence is TGTGCCAGCAGCCTCCAGTCAGGGGGCAGGGATACGCAGTATTTT. This sequence encodes CASSLQSGGRDTQYF.

This clonotype was seen ten or more times. V gene TRBV28 combines with J gene TRBJ2-7; perhaps TRBD1 as D (6 bases). CDR3 length: 14 residues. Trimming took off 2 bases at V and 3 bases at J, with 11 bases between the two ends. Germline-derived CDR1 and CDR2 are MDHEN and SYDVKM. The chain's CDR3 is CASSLHRAYYEQYF. CDR3 DNA sequence: TGTGCCAGCAGTTTACACAGGGCCTACTACGAGCAGTACTTC.

A note on this clonotype: A much bigger clone sits one base away, suggesting this may be a read error. This sequence joins TRBV28 and TRBJ1-5; D not certain. The germline V gene has CDR1 MDHEN and CDR2 SYDVKM. The CDR3 has 12 residues. The DNA for the CDR3 is TGTGCCAGCAGTCGTAGCGATCAGCCCCAGCATTTT. It specifies CASSRSDQPQHF. Drawing the rest from reference TRBV28 and TRBJ1-5, the complete variable domain is DVKVTQSSRYLVKRTGEKVFLECVQDMDHENMFWYRQDPGLGLRLIYFSYDVKMKEKGDIPEGYSVSREKKERFSLILESASTNQTSMYLCASSRSDQPQHFGDGTRLSIL.

This clonotype was observed at least ten times. DNA for the CDR3: TGTGCCAGCAGTTACCGAGGACAGTACGAGCAGTACTTC. Translated: CASSYRGQYEQYF. The chain employs TRBV6-2 or TRBV6-3 and TRBJ2-7, with D perhaps TRBD1 (6 bases). The germline CDR1 and CDR2 sequences are MNHEY and SVGEGT. Between the trimmed V and J ends, which lost 2 bases and 4 bases, there was a span of 9 bases. This CDR3 has 13 amino acids.

This clonotype was seen ten or more times. V is TRBV5-1 and J is TRBJ1-1; D unclear. The CDR3 contains 15 residues. Germline CDR1 SGHRS, CDR2 YFSETQ. V dropped 4 bases and J dropped 1 base, with 14 bases sitting between them. This CDR3 is CASSPFSPGNTEAFF. DNA for the CDR3: TGCGCCAGCAGCCCCTTCAGCCCAGGGAACACTGAAGCTTTCTTT.

The rearrangement links TRBV12-3 or TRBV12-4 to TRBJ2-4, with D possibly matching TRBD1 (6 bases). The CDR3 has 13 residues. Trimming stripped 2 bases from V and 11 bases from J, with 13 bases between. CDR3 DNA sequence: TGTGCCAGCAGTTTACGACAGGTTGTCGTTCAGTACTTC. As protein: CASSLRQVVVQYF.

This chain connects TRBV6-1 to TRBJ2-2, with 12 bases fitting TRBD1. The CDR3 length is 15 residues. V was pared by 7 bases and J by 9 bases, with 9 bases of the junction left unmatched. Germline loops: CDR1 MNHNS, CDR2 SASEGT. The CDR3 region is CASNPGQGANRELFF. In nucleotides, the CDR3 is TGTGCCAGCAACCCGGGACAGGGGGCAAATCGGGAGCTGTTTTTT.

This clonotype has a count of ten or more. The V and J genes are TRBV7-9 and TRBJ2-7, with D uncertain. The CDR3 loop spans 13 amino acids. Trimming cost V 7 bases and J 1 base, with 11 bases left between them. Germline V lookup: CDR1 SEHNR, CDR2 FQNEAQ (reference sequence). In nucleotides, the CDR3 is TGTGCCAGCACCCCGGAAGGATCCTACGAGCAGTACTTC. Its translation is CASTPEGSYEQYF. Variable domain in full (rest from reference TRBV7-9 and TRBJ2-7): DTGVSQNPRHKITKRGQNVTFRCDPISEHNRLYWYRQTLGQGPEFLTYFQNEAQLEKSRLLSDRFSAERPKGSFSTLEIQRTEQGDSAMYLCASTPEGSYEQYFGPGTRLTVT.

This clonotype was observed many times. This rearrangement joins TRBV4-1 to TRBJ2-1; maybe TRBD1 (6 bases). V was clipped by 1 base and J by 2 bases, with 12 bases between them. Germline-derived CDR1 and CDR2 are MGHRA and YSYEKL. The CDR3 consists of 16 residues. The DNA of the CDR3 is TGCGCCAGCAGCCAAGTCTCAGGGGTAGCCTACAATGAGCAGTTCTTC. This codes for CASSQVSGVAYNEQFF.

This clonotype was detected many times. This chain links TRBV20-1 with TRBJ2-7, with 10 bases aligning to TRBD1. The V segment lost 7 bases and the J segment 2 bases; nucleotides outside the gene matches: 5. The CDR3 is 13 residues long. CDR1 is DFQATT, CDR2 SNEGSKA, per germline (reference sequence). The CDR3 bases are TGCAGTGTGGGAGACAGGGGGCCCTACGAGCAGTACTTC. Its protein is CSVGDRGPYEQYF.

At least ten counts were recorded for this clonotype. The rearrangement uses TRBV20-1 and TRBJ1-4; D is ambiguous. Deletions cut 4 bases from V and 8 bases from J, with 11 bases between. Germline V gene lookup returns CDR1 DFQATT and CDR2 SNEGSKA (reference sequence). The CDR3 covers 12 residues. Here the CDR3 DNA reads TGCAGTGCTACCCCAGCGGGGGAAAAACTGTTTTTT. The encoded protein is CSATPAGEKLFF.

This clonotype was seen repeatedly, ten times or more. This rearrangement joins TRBV19 to TRBJ2-3, with 8 bases identical to TRBD2. The CDR3 is 15 amino acids. J was trimmed by 2 bases and V by 3 bases; bases with no gene match: 4. Germline CDR1 and CDR2: LNHDA and SQIVND (reference sequence). For the CDR3, the DNA is TGTGCCAGTAGTATGCGGGGGGACAACACAGATACGCAGTATTTT. This translates into CASSMRGDNTDTQYF.

This clonotype was detected a few times. This chain links TRBV5-6 with TRBJ2-1; a possible D gene is TRBD1 (6 bases). The CDR3 is 17 residues long. The V end was cut by 3 bases, the J end by 5 bases, with 21 bases between. Germline V CDR1 and CDR2: SGHDT, YYEEEE. CDR3: CASSSLRVTGQNNEQFF. CDR3 nucleotide sequence: TGTGCCAGCAGCTCCCTGCGCGTTACGGGACAAAACAATGAGCAGTTCTTC.

This clonotype was seen a handful of times. The chain couples TRBV13 to TRBJ2-3; 9 bases are shared with TRBD1. In germline, CDR1 is PRHDT, CDR2 FYEKMQ (reference sequence). The CDR3 totals 15 residues. J was trimmed by 11 bases and V by 6 bases; bases with no gene match: 15. CDR3 sequence: CASSFRDRAISEQYF. The DNA of the CDR3 is TGTGCCAGCAGTTTTAGGGACAGGGCGATAAGTGAGCAGTATTTT. Using reference TRBV13 and TRBJ2-3 for the parts outside the CDR3, the full variable domain is AAGVIQSPRHLIKEKRETATLKCYPIPRHDTVYWYQQGPGQDPQFLISFYEKMQSDKGSIPDRFSAQQFSDYHSELNMSSLELGDSALYFCASSFRDRAISEQYFGPGTRLTVL.

This clonotype was counted at least ten times. The chain joins TRBV10-3 to TRBJ2-5, with D perhaps matching TRBD1 (5 bases). V lost 10 bases, J lost 5 bases, and 11 bases lay in between. CDR1 and CDR2 from the germline V gene are ENHRY and SYGVKD. The CDR3 has 11 amino acids. The CDR3 DNA reads TGTGCCACAGGGTACTCCGAGACCCAGTACTTC. This encodes CATGYSETQYF.

The chain couples TRBV5-4 to TRBJ2-3; D not certain. CDR1 SGHNT and CDR2 YYREEE come from the germline V gene (reference sequence). The CDR3 consists of 12 residues. V shed 4 bases and J shed 4 bases, with 7 bases lying between them. CDR3 protein: CASSRRSDTQYF. The DNA for the CDR3 is TGTGCCAGCAGCCGAAGGTCAGATACGCAGTATTTT.

This clonotype has a count of ten or more. V and J are TRBV3-1 and TRBJ2-1; D possibly corresponds to TRBD2 (6 bases). Germline V lookup: CDR1 LGHDT, CDR2 YNNKEL (reference sequence). The CDR3 has 12 amino acids. The V end lost 5 bases, the J end lost 10 bases, and 12 bases lay between the germline ends. The CDR3 DNA reads TGTGCCAGCAGCGACCGGGCGGGGGAGCAGTTCTTC. It is translated as CASSDRAGEQFF.

The chain links TRBV6-1 to TRBJ2-7; maybe TRBD2 (6 bases). The length of the CDR3 is 15 residues. The V and J ends lost 2 bases and 2 bases respectively, with 13 bases between them. The germline CDR1 and CDR2 sequences are MNHNS and SASEGT. The CDR3 spells CASSEYPSVPYEQYF. CDR3 DNA sequence: TGTGCCAGCAGTGAATACCCTAGCGTTCCCTACGAGCAGTACTTC.

At least ten counts were recorded for this clonotype. This chain uses TRBV5-1 with TRBJ1-2, with D possibly TRBD1 on 6 matching bases. The germline gives CDR1 SGHRS, CDR2 YFSETQ. V dropped 0 bases and J dropped 8 bases, with 14 bases sitting between them. The CDR3 loop spans 14 amino acids. The CDR3: CASSLEGQAGGYTF. CDR3 nucleotides: TGCGCCAGCAGCTTGGAGGGACAAGCTGGGGGCTACACCTTC. The variable domain in full, completed from reference TRBV5-1 and TRBJ1-2, reads KAGVTQTPRYLIKTRGQQVTLSCSPISGHRSVSWYQQTPGQGLQFLFEYFSETQRNKGNFPGRFSGRQFSNSRSEMNVSTLELGDSALYLCASSLEGQAGGYTFGSGTRLTVV.

In this sample, this clonotype turned up a few times. The chain combines TRBV5-1 with TRBJ2-1; 8 bases match TRBD2. The CDR3 loop spans 13 amino acids. The V segment lost 5 bases and the J segment 6 bases; nucleotides outside the gene matches: 4. Germline assignment: CDR1 SGHRS and CDR2 YFSETQ. The DNA for the CDR3 is TGCGCCAGCAGACTTGCGGGAGGCAATGAGCAGTTCTTC. Encoded protein: CASRLAGGNEQFF.

This clonotype was recorded at least ten times. The genes are TRBV6-1 and TRBJ1-5; D is undetermined. V gave up 1 base and J gave up 4 bases, with 5 bases separating them. Germline CDR1 and CDR2: MNHNS and SASEGT. This CDR3 region has 13 residues. CDR3: CASSEVGNQPQHF. Here the CDR3 DNA reads TGTGCCAGCAGTGAAGTTGGTAATCAGCCCCAGCATTTT.

The chain employs TRBV19 and TRBJ1-2, with 7 bases aligning to TRBD1. The CDR3 loop spans 14 amino acids. V dropped 7 bases and J dropped 2; count of bases not matched to a gene: 7. CDR1 LNHDA and CDR2 SQIVND come from the germline V gene (reference sequence). The CDR3 sequence: CASTHGTVNYGYTF. As DNA, the CDR3 is TGTGCCAGTACCCACGGGACAGTCAACTATGGCTACACCTTC.

This clonotype has a handful of counts. The chain is built from TRBV3-1 and TRBJ2-1, with D possibly matching TRBD2 (5 bases). Germline values: CDR1 LGHDT, CDR2 YNNKEL (reference sequence). V lost 1 base to trimming and J lost 0 bases, with 7 bases between them. The CDR3 is 15 residues long. The CDR3 sequence is CASSQGLSSYNEQFF. The CDR3 nucleotides are TGTGCCAGCAGCCAAGGACTAAGCTCCTACAATGAGCAGTTCTTC.

This clonotype was seen more than once but under ten times. The J gene is TRBJ2-7, the V gene TRBV28; 7 bases fit TRBD1. Germline CDR1 and CDR2: MDHEN and SYDVKM. There are 13 residues in the CDR3. Unmatched junction bases numbered 4, after V lost 2 bases and J lost 6 bases. The CDR3 is CASSLQGVVEQYF. DNA of the CDR3: TGTGCCAGCAGTTTACAGGGGGTGGTCGAGCAGTACTTC.